The 26 T cell receptor beta chains in this list originate from one sample, sequenced in a study of shared clonotypes between healthy human individuals. Profiling relied on immunoSEQ multiplex PCR, and the TCRdb table lists in-frame clones only, not all of them. The table includes 850,000 to 1,200,000 clones, about 75% detected once. Sequencing input: memory CD4+ T cells sorted from blood. Regarding subset: CD45RA-negative fraction. The receptors shown here come from a man between 18 and 35 years old in good health.

The chain couples TRBV15 to TRBJ2-1; D possibly corresponds to TRBD1 (7 bases). With 5 bases removed from V and 4 bases from J, the gap between germline ends came to 15 bases. From germline, CDR1 is LNHNV and CDR2 YYDKDF (reference sequence). The CDR3 runs 15 residues. CDR3 DNA sequence: TGTGCCACCAGCGCGGGACAGTTTACTTACAATGAGCAGTTCTTC. This translates into CATSAGQFTYNEQFF.

This chain links TRBV6-5 with TRBJ2-7, with D possibly matching TRBD1 (6 bases). Trimming removed 5 bases from V and 2 bases from J, with 13 bases in between. This CDR3 has 14 amino acids. Germline V gene lookup returns CDR1 MNHEY and CDR2 SVGAGI. Written as DNA, the CDR3 is TGTGCCAGCAGTCCGACAGGCCGTCCCTACGAGCAGTACTTC. Translating it yields CASSPTGRPYEQYF.

The chain has TRBV5-1 and TRBJ2-7, with unresolved D. Trimming left V 0 bases short and J 2 bases short, with 9 bases between. CDR3 size: 14 residues. Germline CDR1 and CDR2: SGHRS and YFSETQ. The CDR3 protein is CASSLVASPYEQYF. CDR3 nucleotide sequence: TGCGCCAGCAGCTTGGTCGCTTCCCCCTACGAGCAGTACTTC.

This clone was recorded a few times. CDR3: CASSIRRGGTDTQYF. CDR3 bases: TGTGCCAGTAGTATACGGCGGGGGGGCACAGATACGCAGTATTTT. V usage is TRBV19 and J usage is TRBJ2-3; 8 positions agree with TRBD2. After removal of 2 bases from V and 1 base from J, the junction contained 2 bases not matched to a gene. The CDR3 loop spans 15 amino acids. The germline V gene has CDR1 LNHDA and CDR2 SQIVND (reference sequence).

This clone was counted a single time. This chain uses TRBV5-1 with TRBJ2-2; 14 bases are a match to TRBD2. Germline V gene lookup returns CDR1 SGHRS and CDR2 YFSETQ. The CDR3 runs 17 residues. V was pared by 4 bases and J by 1 base, with 3 bases of the junction left unmatched. DNA for the CDR3: TGCGCCAGCAGCGGGACTAGCGGGGGACTGAACACCGGGGAGCTGTTTTTT. Translating gives CASSGTSGGLNTGELFF.

The V and J genes are TRBV30 and TRBJ2-1; possibly TRBD1 for D (7 bases). V lost 5 bases to trimming and J lost 6 bases, with 17 bases between them. The CDR3 spans 14 residues. CDR1 and CDR2 from the germline V gene are GTSNPN and SVGIG (reference sequence). CDR3 region: CAWQRGPGANEQFF. For the CDR3, the DNA is TGTGCCTGGCAAAGGGGGCCGGGGGCCAATGAGCAGTTCTTC.

The genes are TRBV5-1 and TRBJ2-2; D gene uncertain. Germline assignment: CDR1 SGHRS and CDR2 YFSETQ. The CDR3 is made up of 12 amino acids. The V end was cut by 3 bases, the J end by 2 bases, with 2 bases between. This CDR3 is CASSYNTGELFF. CDR3 sequence (DNA): TGCGCCAGCAGCTACAACACCGGGGAGCTGTTTTTT. Combining the CDR3 with reference TRBV5-1 and TRBJ2-2 gives the whole variable domain KAGVTQTPRYLIKTRGQQVTLSCSPISGHRSVSWYQQTPGQGLQFLFEYFSETQRNKGNFPGRFSGRQFSNSRSEMNVSTLELGDSALYLCASSYNTGELFFGEGSRLTVL.

J is TRBJ1-4 and V is TRBV6-5; D gene unclear. Germline loops: CDR1 MNHEY, CDR2 SVGAGI. This CDR3 is built from 16 residues. V was clipped by 0 bases and J by 4 bases, with 12 bases between them. CDR3: CASSYSAGFGNEKLFF. The DNA of the CDR3 is TGTGCCAGCAGTTACTCGGCTGGGTTCGGTAATGAAAAACTGTTTTTT.

The chain couples TRBV5-4 to TRBJ2-5, with 11 bases identical to TRBD1. Germline CDR1 reads SGHNT; CDR2 reads YYREEE (reference sequence). The CDR3 loop spans 15 amino acids. The V gene end was trimmed by 4 bases and the J gene end by 5 bases; junction bases not matched to a gene: 7. The CDR3 is CASSPSDRGQETQYF. DNA of the CDR3: TGTGCCAGCAGCCCTTCGGACAGGGGGCAGGAGACCCAGTACTTC.

Comment on this clone: Germline is not matched at one junction end, which may reflect a read error. CDR3 amino acids: CASTKPGPRGLLEF. The CDR3 bases are TGTGCCAGCACAAAGCCGGGTCCAAGGGGGCTGTTGGAATTC. V gene TRBV6-5 combines with J gene TRBJ1-2; the match to TRBD1 covers 7 bases. Per the germline V gene, CDR1 is MNHEY and CDR2 is SVGAGI. The CDR3 covers 14 residues.

V gene TRBV5-8 combines with J gene TRBJ2-3; D remains ambiguous. CDR3 length: 14 amino acids. Germline loops: CDR1 SGHTS, CDR2 YDEGEE. The ends were cut back, 4 bases at V and 2 bases at J, with 11 bases in the middle. The CDR3 nucleotides read TGTGCCAGCAGCCGTCGTGGCTCCACAGATACGCAGTATTTT. It is translated as CASSRRGSTDTQYF.

This clone has a handful of counts. The sample holds other DNA sequences that translate to the same CDR3. The chain employs TRBV5-1 and TRBJ2-1, with a possible D match to TRBD1 (6 bases). Trimming left V 0 bases short and J 2 bases short, with 9 bases between. Germline lookup yields CDR1 SGHRS and CDR2 YFSETQ. The CDR3 is 15 amino acids. The CDR3 DNA is TGCGCCAGCAGCTTGGATGGACAGACCTACAATGAGCAGTTCTTC. Protein: CASSLDGQTYNEQFF.

With regard to this clone: Distinct nucleotide sequences in the sample also encode this CDR3. The rearrangement links TRBV6-5 to TRBJ1-1; D possibly corresponds to TRBD1 (5 bases). The CDR3 totals 13 residues. CDR1 and CDR2 (germline): MNHEY, SVGAGI. The germline V and J ends were trimmed by 5 bases and 1 base, with 8 bases remaining between them. The CDR3 spells CASSLTGNTEAFF. The CDR3 bases are TGTGCCAGCAGTCTAACAGGGAACACTGAAGCTTTCTTT.

The J gene is TRBJ2-3, the V gene TRBV5-4; 10 nucleotides agree with TRBD1. There are 14 residues in the CDR3. With 4 bases clipped from V and 8 bases from J, the junction kept 7 bases outside the gene matches. From germline, CDR1 is SGHNT and CDR2 YYREEE (reference sequence). CDR3 sequence (DNA): TGTGCCAGCAGCCTCGACAGGGGGCAAGGTACGCAGTATTTT. Protein sequence: CASSLDRGQGTQYF.

This chain uses TRBV19 with TRBJ2-7, with D perhaps given as TRBD1 or TRBD2 (5 bases each). The CDR3 consists of 14 residues. Germline lookup yields CDR1 LNHDA and CDR2 SQIVND (reference sequence). Trimming shortened V by 5 bases and J by 2 bases, and 13 bases separated the two germline ends. CDR3 bases: TGTGCCAGTAGTCCCGGGACGGTGACCTACGAGCAGTACTTC. It specifies CASSPGTVTYEQYF.

In regard to this clone: A read error may be the cause here, since a much bigger clone is one base away. The chain has TRBV9 and TRBJ2-4; 9 bases are shared with TRBD1. This CDR3 has 14 amino acids. From germline, CDR1 is SGDLS and CDR2 YYNGEE. The chain's CDR3 is CASGVGTGINIQYF. As DNA, the CDR3 is TGTGCCAGCGGCGTAGGGACAGGGATAAACATTCAGTACTTC.

The rearrangement uses TRBV5-5 and TRBJ2-3; D gene ambiguous. Germline CDR1 is SGHKS and CDR2 is YYEKEE (reference sequence). Between the trimmed V and J ends, which lost 7 bases and 2 bases, there was a span of 11 bases. The CDR3 contains 13 residues. CDR3 bases: TGTGCCAGCGACCCTGGGGACACAGATACGCAGTATTTT. It codes for CASDPGDTDTQYF.

The chain employs TRBV15 and TRBJ2-1; 7 bases are a match to TRBD1. The germline gives CDR1 LNHNV, CDR2 YYDKDF (reference sequence). After removal of 0 bases from V and 7 bases from J, the junction contained 15 bases not matched to a gene. This CDR3 has 18 residues. The CDR3 DNA follows: TGTGCCACCAGCAGAGATACAATTGGGCAGGGGGTTAAGAATGAGCAGTTCTTC. This encodes CATSRDTIGQGVKNEQFF.

This sequence joins TRBV2 and TRBJ1-6; TRBD1 matches 10 bases. J gave up 2 bases and V 6 bases, and 4 bases lay outside the gene matches. This CDR3 is 16 amino acids long. Germline V lookup: CDR1 SNHLY, CDR2 FYNNEI. Written as DNA, the CDR3 is TGTGCCAGCAGGGTCGACAGGGGGCCCTATAATTCACCCCTCCACTTT. As protein: CASRVDRGPYNSPLHF.

The V call is TRBV18, the J call TRBJ1-4, with D hard to call. In germline, CDR1 is KGHSH, CDR2 LQKENI. The CDR3 totals 15 residues. V lost 3 bases to trimming and J lost 0 bases, with 8 bases between them. CDR3 region: CASSPPGSTNEKLFF. In DNA form, the CDR3 reads TGTGCCAGCTCACCTCCAGGCTCAACTAATGAAAAACTGTTTTTT.

The chain recombines TRBV19 with TRBJ2-7, with D perhaps matching TRBD2 (6 bases). The CDR3 is made up of 16 amino acids. Per germline, CDR1 LNHDA and CDR2 SQIVND (reference sequence). V was clipped by 6 bases and J by 4 bases, with 22 bases between them. The CDR3 spells CASSRDSPSYGYEQYF. The CDR3 DNA follows: TGTGCCAGTAGCCGGGACTCTCCGTCCTACGGGTACGAGCAGTACTTC.

V usage is TRBV5-1 and J usage is TRBJ1-3, with 7 nucleotides matching TRBD1. Germline-derived CDR1 and CDR2 are SGHRS and YFSETQ. The CDR3 is 14 amino acids. The junction had 1 base not matched to a gene; V was cut back by 4 bases and J by 0 bases. The CDR3 here is CASSTGASGNTIYF. CDR3 coding DNA: TGCGCCAGCAGCACAGGGGCCTCTGGAAACACCATATATTTT.

The gene calls are TRBV6-1 and TRBJ1-5; D remains ambiguous. The germline V gene encodes CDR1 MNHNS and CDR2 SASEGT. V gave up 4 bases and J gave up 3 bases, with 10 bases separating them. The CDR3 is made up of 14 amino acids. The CDR3 is CASSGHSHNQPQHF. The DNA for the CDR3 is TGTGCCAGCAGTGGACACTCTCACAATCAGCCCCAGCATTTT.

The genes are TRBV5-1 and TRBJ1-1; D call uncertain. Germline CDR1 and CDR2: SGHRS and YFSETQ. The CDR3 contains 12 residues. With 4 bases removed from V and 5 bases from J, the gap between germline ends came to 9 bases. CDR3 DNA: TGCGCCAGCAGCCCTGGGCGGACTGAAGCTTTCTTT. Protein sequence: CASSPGRTEAFF.

This clone has just one count. This chain uses TRBV27 with TRBJ1-4; a weak D match, TRBD1 (6 bases). V was shortened by 0 bases and J by 4 bases, with 9 bases between the two germline ends. Germline CDR1 reads MNHEY; CDR2 reads SMNVEV (reference sequence). This CDR3 is built from 15 residues. The CDR3 spells CASSLSTRGNEKLFF. CDR3 coding DNA: TGTGCCAGCAGTTTATCTACCAGGGGTAATGAAAAACTGTTTTTT.

This clone was seen a few times. Other DNA variants within this sample encode the same CDR3. This chain's CDR3 is CASSIVGNEQFF. The DNA for the CDR3 is TGTGCCAGTAGTATAGTAGGGAATGAGCAGTTCTTC. J is TRBJ2-1 and V is TRBV19; D unresolved. Germline V gene lookup returns CDR1 LNHDA and CDR2 SQIVND (reference sequence). Between the trimmed V and J ends, which lost 1 base and 7 bases, there was a span of 5 bases. This CDR3 contains 12 residues.